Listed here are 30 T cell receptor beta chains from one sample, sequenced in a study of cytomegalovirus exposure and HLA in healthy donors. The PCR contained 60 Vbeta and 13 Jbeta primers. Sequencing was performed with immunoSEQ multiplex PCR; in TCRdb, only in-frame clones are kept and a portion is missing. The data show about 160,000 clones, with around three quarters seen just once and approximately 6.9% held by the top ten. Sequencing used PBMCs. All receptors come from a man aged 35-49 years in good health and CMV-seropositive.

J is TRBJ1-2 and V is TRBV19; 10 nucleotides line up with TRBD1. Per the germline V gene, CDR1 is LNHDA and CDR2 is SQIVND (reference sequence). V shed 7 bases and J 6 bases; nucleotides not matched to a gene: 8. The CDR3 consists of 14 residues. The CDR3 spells CASMDRGQGNGYTF. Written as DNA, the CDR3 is TGTGCCAGTATGGACCGGGGACAGGGGAATGGCTACACCTTC.

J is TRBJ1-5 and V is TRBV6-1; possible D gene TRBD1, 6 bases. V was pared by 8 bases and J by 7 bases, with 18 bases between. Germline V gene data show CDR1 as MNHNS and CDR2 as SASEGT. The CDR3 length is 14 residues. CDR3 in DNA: TGTGCCAGCGGAGGGGGGGCGGTTTGGCAGCCCCAGCATTTT. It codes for CASGGGAVWQPQHF.

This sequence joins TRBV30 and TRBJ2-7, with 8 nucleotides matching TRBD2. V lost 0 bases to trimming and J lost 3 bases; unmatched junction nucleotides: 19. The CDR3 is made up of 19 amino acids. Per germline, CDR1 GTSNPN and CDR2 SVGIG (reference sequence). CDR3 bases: TGTGCCTGGAGTGTACCCGGGTTTGGCCTAGCGGGCGGACACTACGAGCAGTACTTC. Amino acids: CAWSVPGFGLAGGHYEQYF.

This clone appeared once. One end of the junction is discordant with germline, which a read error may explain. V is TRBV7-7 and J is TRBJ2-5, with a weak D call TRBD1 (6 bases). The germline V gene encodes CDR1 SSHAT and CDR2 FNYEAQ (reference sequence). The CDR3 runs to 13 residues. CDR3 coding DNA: TGTGCTAGCAGCTCGGAACAGGGAAAGACCCAGTACTTC. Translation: CASSSEQGKTQYF.

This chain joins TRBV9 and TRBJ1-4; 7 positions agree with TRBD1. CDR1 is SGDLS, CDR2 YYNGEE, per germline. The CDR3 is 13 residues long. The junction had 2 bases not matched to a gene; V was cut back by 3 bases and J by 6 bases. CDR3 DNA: TGTGCCAGCAGCGCTGGGACAGATGAAAAACTGTTTTTT. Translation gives CASSAGTDEKLFF.

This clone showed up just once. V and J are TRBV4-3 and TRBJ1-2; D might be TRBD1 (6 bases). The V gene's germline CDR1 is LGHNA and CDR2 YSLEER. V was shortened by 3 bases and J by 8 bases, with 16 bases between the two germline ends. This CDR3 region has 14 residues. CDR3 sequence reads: CASSHEKGHQGYTF. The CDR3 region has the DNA TGCGCCAGCAGCCACGAGAAGGGACATCAAGGCTACACCTTC.

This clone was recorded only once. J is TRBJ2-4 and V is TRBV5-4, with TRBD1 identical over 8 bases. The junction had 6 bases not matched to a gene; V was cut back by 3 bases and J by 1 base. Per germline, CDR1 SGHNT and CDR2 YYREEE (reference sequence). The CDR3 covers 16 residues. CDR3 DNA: TGTGCCAGCAGCTACCTGACAGGGGAGGCCAAAAACATTCAGTACTTC. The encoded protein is CASSYLTGEAKNIQYF.

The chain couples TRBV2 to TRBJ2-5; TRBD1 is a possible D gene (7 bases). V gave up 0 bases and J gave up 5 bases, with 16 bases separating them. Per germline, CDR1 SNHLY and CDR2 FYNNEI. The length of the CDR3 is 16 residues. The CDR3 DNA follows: TGTGCCAGCAGTGAAGCAAGGAGGGGGCGCCGGGAGACCCAGTACTTC. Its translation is CASSEARRGRRETQYF.

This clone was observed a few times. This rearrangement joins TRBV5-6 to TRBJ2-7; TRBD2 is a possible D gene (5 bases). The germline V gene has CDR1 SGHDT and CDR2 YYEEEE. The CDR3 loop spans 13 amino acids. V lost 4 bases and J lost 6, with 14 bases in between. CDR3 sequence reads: CASSTAPGGEQYF. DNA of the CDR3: TGTGCCAGCAGCACCGCCCCTGGAGGCGAGCAGTACTTC.

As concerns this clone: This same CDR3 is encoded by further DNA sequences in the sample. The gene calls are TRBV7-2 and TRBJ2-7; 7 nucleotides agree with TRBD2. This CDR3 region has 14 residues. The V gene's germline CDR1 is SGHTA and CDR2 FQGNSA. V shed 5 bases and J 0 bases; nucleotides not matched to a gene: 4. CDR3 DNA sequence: TGTGCCAGCAGCCCGGGGGGTAGCTCCTACGAGCAGTACTTC. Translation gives CASSPGGSSYEQYF. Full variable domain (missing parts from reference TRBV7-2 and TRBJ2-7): GAGVSQSPSNKVTEKGKDVELRCDPISGHTALYWYRQSLGQGLEFLIYFQGNSAPDKSGLPSDRFSAERTGGSVSTLTIQRTQQEDSAVYLCASSPGGSSYEQYFGPGTRLTVT.

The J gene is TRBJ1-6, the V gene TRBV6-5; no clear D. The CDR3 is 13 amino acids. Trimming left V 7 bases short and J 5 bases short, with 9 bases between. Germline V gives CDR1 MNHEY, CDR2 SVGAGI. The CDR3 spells CASTRLDNSPLHF. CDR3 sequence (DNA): TGTGCCAGCACCCGATTAGATAATTCACCCCTCCACTTT.

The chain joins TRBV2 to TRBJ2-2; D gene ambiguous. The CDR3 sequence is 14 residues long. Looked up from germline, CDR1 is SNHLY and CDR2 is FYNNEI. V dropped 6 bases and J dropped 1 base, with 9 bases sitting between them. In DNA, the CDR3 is TGTGCCAGCAGCCCGGGTCAGAACACCGGGGAGCTGTTTTTT. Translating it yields CASSPGQNTGELFF.

CDR3 sequence reads: CASSEWGGISYGYTF. The CDR3 bases are TGTGCCAGCAGTGAATGGGGGGGAATCTCCTATGGCTACACCTTC. The chain joins TRBV25-1 to TRBJ1-2; D is perhaps TRBD1 (5 bases). V was pared by 1 base and J by 4 bases, with 13 bases between. This CDR3 region has 15 residues. Germline V gene data show CDR1 as MGHDK and CDR2 as SYGVNS.

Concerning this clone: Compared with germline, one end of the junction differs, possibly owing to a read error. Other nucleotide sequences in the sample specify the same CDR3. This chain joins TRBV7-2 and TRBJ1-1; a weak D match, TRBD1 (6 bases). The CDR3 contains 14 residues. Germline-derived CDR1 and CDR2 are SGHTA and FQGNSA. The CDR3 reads CASRLGQMNTEAFF. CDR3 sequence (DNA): TGTGCCAGCAGATTGGGACAAATGAACACTGAGGCTTTCTTT.

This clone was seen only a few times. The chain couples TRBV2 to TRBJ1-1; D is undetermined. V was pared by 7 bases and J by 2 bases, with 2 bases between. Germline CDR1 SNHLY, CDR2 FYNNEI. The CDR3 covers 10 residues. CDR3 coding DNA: TGTGCCAGCACTAACACTGAAGCTTTCTTT. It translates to CASTNTEAFF.

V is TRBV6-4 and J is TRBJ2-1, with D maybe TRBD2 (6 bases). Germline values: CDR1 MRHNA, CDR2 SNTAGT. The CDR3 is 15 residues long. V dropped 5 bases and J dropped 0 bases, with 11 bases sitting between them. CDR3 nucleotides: TGTGCCAGCAGTTTACAAGCGGGCTCCTACAATGAGCAGTTCTTC. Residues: CASSLQAGSYNEQFF.

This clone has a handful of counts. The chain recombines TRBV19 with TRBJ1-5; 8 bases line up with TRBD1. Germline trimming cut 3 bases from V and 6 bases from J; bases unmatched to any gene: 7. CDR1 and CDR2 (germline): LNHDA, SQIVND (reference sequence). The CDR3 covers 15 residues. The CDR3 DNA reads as TGTGCCAGTAGTATGCCGGGACAGGTGATTCAGCCCCAGCATTTT. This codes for CASSMPGQVIQPQHF. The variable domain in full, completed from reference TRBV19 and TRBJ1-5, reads DGGITQSPKYLFRKEGQNVTLSCEQNLNHDAMYWYRQDPGQGLRLIYYSQIVNDFQKGDIAEGYSVSREKKESFPLTVTSAQKNPTAFYLCASSMPGQVIQPQHFGDGTRLSIL.

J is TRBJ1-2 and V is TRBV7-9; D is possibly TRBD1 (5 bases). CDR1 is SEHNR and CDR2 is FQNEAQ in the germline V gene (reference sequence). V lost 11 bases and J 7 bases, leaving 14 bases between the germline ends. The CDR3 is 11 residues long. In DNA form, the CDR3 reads TGTGCCGCATATTCCGGGGGTGGCTACACCTTC. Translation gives CAAYSGGGYTF.

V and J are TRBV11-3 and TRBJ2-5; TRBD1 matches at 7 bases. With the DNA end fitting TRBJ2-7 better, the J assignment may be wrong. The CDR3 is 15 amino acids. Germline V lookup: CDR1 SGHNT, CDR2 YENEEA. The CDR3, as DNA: TGTGCCAGCAGCTCGGCCGGGACAGAGCCCTACGAGCAGTACTTC. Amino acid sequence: CASSSAGTEPYEQYF.

The CDR3 loop reads CASSPPGQGRDEQFF. Written as DNA, the CDR3 is TGTGCCAGCAGCCCCCCGGGACAGGGTAGGGATGAGCAGTTCTTC. The genes are TRBV7-9 and TRBJ2-1; the match to TRBD1 covers 9 bases. From germline, CDR1 is SEHNR and CDR2 FQNEAQ (reference sequence). The V and J ends lost 5 bases and 8 bases, in that order; junction bases with no gene match: 10. The CDR3 length is 15 residues.

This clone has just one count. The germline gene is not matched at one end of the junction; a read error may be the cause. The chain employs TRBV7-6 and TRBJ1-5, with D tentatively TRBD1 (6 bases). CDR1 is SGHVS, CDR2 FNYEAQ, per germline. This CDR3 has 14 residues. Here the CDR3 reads CASSSRGGNQPQHF. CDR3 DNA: TGTGCCAGCAGCTCCCGTGGGGGCAATCAGCCTCAGCATTTT.

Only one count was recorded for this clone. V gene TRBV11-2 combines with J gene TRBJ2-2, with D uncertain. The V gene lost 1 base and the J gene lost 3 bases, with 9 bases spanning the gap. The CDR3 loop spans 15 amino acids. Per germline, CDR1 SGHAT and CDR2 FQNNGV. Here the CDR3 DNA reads TGTGCCAGCAGCTTAGTGGGCTACTACACCGGGGAGCTGTTTTTT. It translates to CASSLVGYYTGELFF.

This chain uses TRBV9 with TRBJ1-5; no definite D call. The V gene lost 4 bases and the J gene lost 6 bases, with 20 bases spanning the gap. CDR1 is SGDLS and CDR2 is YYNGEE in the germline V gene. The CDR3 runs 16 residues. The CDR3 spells CASSPRKSLASQPQHF. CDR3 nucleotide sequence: TGTGCCAGCAGCCCCCGGAAGTCCCTAGCAAGTCAGCCCCAGCATTTT.

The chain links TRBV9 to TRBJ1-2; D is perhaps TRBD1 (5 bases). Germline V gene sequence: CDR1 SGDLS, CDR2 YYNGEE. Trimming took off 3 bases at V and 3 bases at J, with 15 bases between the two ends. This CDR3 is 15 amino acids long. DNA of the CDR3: TGTGCCAGCAGCGCTTCCGGGGGATCCGACTATGGCTACACCTTC. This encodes CASSASGGSDYGYTF.

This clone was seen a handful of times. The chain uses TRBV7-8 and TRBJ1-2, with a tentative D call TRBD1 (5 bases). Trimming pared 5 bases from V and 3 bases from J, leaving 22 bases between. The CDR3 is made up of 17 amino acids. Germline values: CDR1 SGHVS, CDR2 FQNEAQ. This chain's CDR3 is CASSRGVVRAGDYGYTF. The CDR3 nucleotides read TGTGCCAGCAGCCGAGGGGTGGTGCGTGCGGGGGACTATGGCTACACCTTC. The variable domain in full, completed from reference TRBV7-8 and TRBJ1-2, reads GAGVSQSPRYKVAKRGQDVALRCDPISGHVSLFWYQQALGQGPEFLTYFQNEAQLDKSGLPSDRFFAERPEGSVSTLKIQRTQQEDSAVYLCASSRGVVRAGDYGYTFGSGTRLTVV.

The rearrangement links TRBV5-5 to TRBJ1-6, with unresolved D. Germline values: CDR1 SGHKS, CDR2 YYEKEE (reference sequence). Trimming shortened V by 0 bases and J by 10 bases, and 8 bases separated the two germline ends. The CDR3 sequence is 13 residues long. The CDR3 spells CASSLGLGSPLHF. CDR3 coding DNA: TGTGCCAGCAGCTTGGGGCTGGGCTCACCCCTCCACTTT. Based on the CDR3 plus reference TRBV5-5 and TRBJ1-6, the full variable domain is DAGVTQSPTHLIKTRGQQVTLRCSPISGHKSVSWYQQVLGQGPQFIFQYYEKEERGRGNFPDRFSARQFPNYSSELNVNALLLGDSALYLCASSLGLGSPLHFGNGTRLTVT.

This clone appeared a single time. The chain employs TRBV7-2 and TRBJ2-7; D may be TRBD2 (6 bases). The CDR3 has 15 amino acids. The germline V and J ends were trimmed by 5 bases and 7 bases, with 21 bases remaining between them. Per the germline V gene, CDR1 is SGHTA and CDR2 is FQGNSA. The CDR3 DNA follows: TGTGCCAGCAGCGGAGGCCGGGACTTACAGCGGGAGCAGTACTTC. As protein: CASSGGRDLQREQYF.

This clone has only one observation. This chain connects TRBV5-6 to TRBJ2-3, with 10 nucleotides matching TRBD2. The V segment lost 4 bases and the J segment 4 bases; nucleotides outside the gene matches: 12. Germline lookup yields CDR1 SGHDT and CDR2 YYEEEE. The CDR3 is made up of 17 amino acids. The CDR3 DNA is TGTGCCAGCAGCCCCCAGGCGGCTAGCGGGGGTGCAGATACGCAGTATTTT. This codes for CASSPQAASGGADTQYF.

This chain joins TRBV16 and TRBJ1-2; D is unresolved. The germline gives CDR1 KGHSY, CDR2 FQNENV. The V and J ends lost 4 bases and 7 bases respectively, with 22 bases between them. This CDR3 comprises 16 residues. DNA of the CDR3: TGTGCCAGCAGCCCCCCTGGAAGGGAGGTTCAAAGTGGCTACACCTTC. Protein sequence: CASSPPGREVQSGYTF.

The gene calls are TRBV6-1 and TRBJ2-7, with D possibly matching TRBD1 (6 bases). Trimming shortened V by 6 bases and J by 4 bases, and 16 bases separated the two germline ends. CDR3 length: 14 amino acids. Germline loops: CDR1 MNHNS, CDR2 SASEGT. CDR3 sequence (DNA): TGTGCCAGCAGCTCACAGGGTTGGGAGTACGAGCAGTACTTC. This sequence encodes CASSSQGWEYEQYF.